This passage covers 20 T cell receptor beta chains from one sample sequenced in a study of CD8 T cells in Susac syndrome. Random hexamers were used to reverse transcribe the RNA input (about 0.45 to 1 ug). Via MiXCR, TCRdb re-called the immunoSEQ multiplex PCR reads, giving one row per CDR3 protein. This table holds about 190,000 distinct CDR3 sequences, about 94% found once. Sequencing used CD4+ T cells from PBMCs. These TCRs come from a human donor in good health.

The J gene is TRBJ1-5, the V gene TRBV7-9, with a weak D call TRBD1 (5 bases). CDR3 length: 16 amino acids. The germline CDR1 and CDR2 sequences are SEHNR and FQNEAQ (reference sequence). V shed 1 base and J shed 0 bases, with 10 bases lying between them. This chain's CDR3 is CASSLERGASNQPQHF. In DNA, the CDR3 is TGTGCCAGCAGCTTAGAGAGGGGTGCTAGCAATCAGCCCCAGCATTTT.

The chain combines TRBV5-4 with TRBJ2-5; no definite D call. Germline-derived CDR1 and CDR2 are SGHNT and YYREEE (reference sequence). The CDR3 contains 14 residues. V lost 3 bases, J lost 1 base, and 10 bases lay in between. The CDR3 loop is CASSSGNSQETQYF. CDR3 sequence (DNA): TGTGCCAGCAGCTCAGGCAATTCCCAAGAGACCCAGTACTTC.

This chain uses TRBV5-4 with TRBJ2-6; TRBD1 agrees at 9 bases. The junction had 5 bases not matched to a gene; V was cut back by 4 bases and J by 0 bases. Germline CDR1 is SGHNT and CDR2 is YYREEE (reference sequence). The CDR3 loop spans 17 amino acids. CDR3 bases: TGTGCCAGCAGCACCGGGACAGGGCCCTCTGGGGCCAACGTCCTGACTTTC. Translated: CASSTGTGPSGANVLTF.

The rearrangement links TRBV10-3 to TRBJ2-3; 9 bases are shared with TRBD1. Trimming at V came to 2 bases and at J to 3 bases, leaving 6 bases not matched to a gene. Germline V gene sequence: CDR1 ENHRY, CDR2 SYGVKD. This CDR3 region has 16 residues. The CDR3 loop is CAISERLTGGTDTQYF. DNA for the CDR3: TGTGCCATCAGTGAGCGCCTGACAGGGGGAACAGATACGCAGTATTTT.

The chain couples TRBV28 to TRBJ2-1; 13 bases map to TRBD2. This CDR3 spans 16 amino acids. Germline CDR1 reads MDHEN; CDR2 reads SYDVKM. V was pared by 5 bases and J by 9 bases, with 10 bases of the junction left unmatched. CDR3 coding DNA: TGTGCCAGCAGTCCGACTAGCGGGGGGTCGTTAGGTGAGCAGTTCTTC. Amino acid sequence: CASSPTSGGSLGEQFF.

The rearrangement links TRBV10-3 to TRBJ2-7; TRBD1 is a possible D gene (6 bases). The germline V gene has CDR1 ENHRY and CDR2 SYGVKD. The CDR3 has 15 amino acids. The V end was cut by 8 bases, the J end by 4 bases, with 21 bases between. The CDR3 sequence: CAIARGAGTPYEQYV. The CDR3 region has the DNA TGTGCCATCGCGCGTGGGGCCGGGACACCGTACGAGCAGTACGTC.

The V gene is TRBV19, the J gene TRBJ2-2; TRBD2 aligns across 7 bases. CDR3 length equals 14 residues. Germline V gene sequence: CDR1 LNHDA, CDR2 SQIVND (reference sequence). With V trimmed by 7 bases and J by 4 bases, 6 bases remained unmatched. The CDR3 region is CASMQRGGTGELFF. As DNA, the CDR3 is TGTGCCAGTATGCAGCGGGGAGGCACCGGGGAGCTGTTTTTT.

The chain couples TRBV7-8 to TRBJ2-7; weak D call: TRBD1 (5 bases). V lost 7 bases to trimming and J lost 2 bases, with 18 bases between them. Germline CDR1 reads SGHVS; CDR2 reads FQNEAQ. CDR3 length: 15 amino acids. The CDR3 sequence is CASTFGANPTYEQYF. CDR3 in DNA: TGTGCCAGCACCTTTGGGGCAAACCCAACCTACGAGCAGTACTTC.

Of note for this clonotype: One end of the junction does not line up with germline, which may come from a read error. The chain recombines TRBV5-1 with TRBJ1-4; perhaps TRBD1 as D (6 bases). Germline V CDR1 and CDR2: SGHRS, YFSETQ. CDR3 length: 13 amino acids. Here the CDR3 DNA reads TGCGCCAGCAGATTGGATGGGGGCGGAAAACTGTTTTTT. Translated: CASRLDGGGKLFF. Using reference TRBV5-1 and TRBJ1-4 for the parts outside the CDR3, the full variable domain is KAGVTQTPRYLIKTRGQQVTLSCSPISGHRSVSWYQQTPGQGLQFLFEYFSETQRNKGNFPGRFSGRQFSNSRSEMNVSTLELGDSALYLCASRLDGGGKLFFGSGTQLSVL.

The chain joins TRBV7-2 to TRBJ2-1, with 7 bases identical to TRBD2. Germline V lookup: CDR1 SGHTA, CDR2 FQGNSA. This CDR3 spans 15 amino acids. Trimming at V came to 1 base and at J to 9 bases, leaving 9 bases not matched to a gene. CDR3 nucleotides: TGTGCCAGCAGCTTAGACTGGGCGACTAGCTTTGAGCAGTTCTTC. Protein product: CASSLDWATSFEQFF. Combining the CDR3 with reference TRBV7-2 and TRBJ2-1 gives the whole variable domain GAGVSQSPSNKVTEKGKDVELRCDPISGHTALYWYRQSLGQGLEFLIYFQGNSAPDKSGLPSDRFSAERTGGSVSTLTIQRTQQEDSAVYLCASSLDWATSFEQFFGPGTRLTVL.

This chain links TRBV5-1 with TRBJ2-5; 10 bases align to TRBD2. Germline CDR1 and CDR2: SGHRS and YFSETQ. This CDR3 has 15 amino acids. With 4 bases clipped from V and 4 bases from J, the junction kept 7 bases outside the gene matches. The CDR3 spells CASSPLASGGETQYF. The CDR3 DNA reads TGCGCCAGCAGCCCCCTGGCTAGCGGGGGAGAGACCCAGTACTTC.

The V gene is TRBV6-2 or TRBV6-3, the J gene TRBJ2-2, with unresolved D. Germline CDR1 and CDR2: MNHEY and SVGEGT. This CDR3 comprises 14 residues. V was clipped by 6 bases and J by 8 bases, with 16 bases between them. The chain's CDR3 is CASSQSLRAGELFF. CDR3 DNA: TGTGCCAGCAGCCAATCCCTCCGGGCTGGGGAGCTGTTTTTT.

The V and J genes are TRBV24-1 and TRBJ2-1, with D perhaps given as TRBD1 or TRBD2 (5 bases each). Germline assignment: CDR1 KGHDR and CDR2 SFDVKD. The V end was cut by 9 bases, the J end by 4 bases, with 15 bases between. This CDR3 has 14 amino acids. The CDR3 DNA is TGTGCCACCCAGAGGGGTGCTTTTTACAATGAGCAGTTCTTC. Amino acids: CATQRGAFYNEQFF.

The gene calls are TRBV19 and TRBJ2-7, with TRBD2 as a possible D gene (6 bases). The germline gives CDR1 LNHDA, CDR2 SQIVND (reference sequence). This CDR3 contains 11 residues. This chain's CDR3 is CAHTGGYEQYV. The CDR3 DNA is TGTGCGCACACCGGGGGCTACGAGCAGTACGTC.

This clonotype has more than one count but fewer than ten. V gene TRBV7-9 combines with J gene TRBJ1-1; D may be TRBD1 (5 bases). Germline V CDR1 and CDR2: SEHNR, FQNEAQ (reference sequence). V was clipped by 5 bases and J by 6 bases, with 10 bases between them. The CDR3 has 12 residues. CDR3 region: CASSPRGAEAFF. CDR3 nucleotide sequence: TGTGCCAGCAGCCCGCGGGGCGCTGAAGCTTTCTTT.

The count of this clonotype is one. V usage is TRBV7-2 and J usage is TRBJ2-3; 10 bases are a match to TRBD2. This CDR3 comprises 14 residues. The J segment lost 6 bases and the V segment lost 5 bases, leaving 5 bases of the junction unmatched. CDR1 SGHTA and CDR2 FQGNSA come from the germline V gene. CDR3 DNA: TGTGCCAGCAGCCCACTAGCGGGGAGCGATACGCAGTATTTT. Translated: CASSPLAGSDTQYF.

This clonotype was detected a few times. This chain connects TRBV7-2 to TRBJ1-2, with D perhaps matching TRBD1 (6 bases). V was trimmed by 4 bases and J by 6 bases, leaving 9 bases between them. The CDR3 consists of 12 residues. The germline gives CDR1 SGHTA, CDR2 FQGNSA. CDR3 nucleotide sequence: TGTGCCAGCAGCTCGACAGGAGATGGCTACACCTTC. It translates to CASSSTGDGYTF. The whole variable domain, remainder taken from reference TRBV7-2 and TRBJ1-2, is GAGVSQSPSNKVTEKGKDVELRCDPISGHTALYWYRQSLGQGLEFLIYFQGNSAPDKSGLPSDRFSAERTGGSVSTLTIQRTQQEDSAVYLCASSSTGDGYTFGSGTRLTVV.

The chain employs TRBV20-1 and TRBJ2-3; 9 bases line up with TRBD2. The V and J ends lost 7 bases and 6 bases, in that order; junction bases with no gene match: 8. This CDR3 is built from 13 residues. Germline V gene sequence: CDR1 DFQATT, CDR2 SNEGSKA (reference sequence). The DNA for the CDR3 is TGCAGTGTGAGGCGGGGGGGCGTGGATACGCAGTATTTT. Protein: CSVRRGGVDTQYF.

This clonotype showed up just once. The chain couples TRBV7-9 to TRBJ1-1, with D uncertain. Trimming took off 8 bases at V and 7 bases at J, with 14 bases between the two ends. The germline V gene encodes CDR1 SEHNR and CDR2 FQNEAQ (reference sequence). This CDR3 comprises 12 residues. CDR3 coding DNA: TGTGCCAGCGTAAGTTTCACAGTTGAAGCTTTCTTT. Its translation is CASVSFTVEAFF.

The gene calls are TRBV27 and TRBJ2-2; D gene ambiguous. The CDR3 has 13 residues. Germline V gene sequence: CDR1 MNHEY, CDR2 SMNVEV (reference sequence). The V end lost 6 bases, the J end lost 1 base, and 6 bases lay between the germline ends. The DNA of the CDR3 is TGTGCCAGCAGAAAAAGGAACACCGGGGAGCTGTTTTTT. This gives the protein CASRKRNTGELFF.